This TCR beta chain was identified during a study of T cells in localized non-small cell lung cancer. Generated by immunoSEQ multiplex PCR, the TCRdb table keeps only in-frame clones and is missing some. The table has 4,000 or so clones, about 25% seen once. This clone occurred a few times. The CDR3 is made up of 15 amino acids. After removal of 5 bases from V and 10 bases from J, the junction contained 10 bases not matched to a gene. Per germline, CDR1 LNHNV and CDR2 YYDKDF (reference sequence). The clonotype was recovered from a woman aged 40 to 75 with stage I lung adenocarcinoma. The chain recombines TRBV15 with TRBJ1-6; TRBD1 matches at 8 bases. Here the sequenced sample was lung tumor tissue, taken before any cancer treatment. CDR3 sequence: CATSGGQGRRSPLHF. As DNA, the CDR3 is TGTGCCACCAGCGGTGGACAGGGAAGGAGGTCACCCCTCCACTTT.